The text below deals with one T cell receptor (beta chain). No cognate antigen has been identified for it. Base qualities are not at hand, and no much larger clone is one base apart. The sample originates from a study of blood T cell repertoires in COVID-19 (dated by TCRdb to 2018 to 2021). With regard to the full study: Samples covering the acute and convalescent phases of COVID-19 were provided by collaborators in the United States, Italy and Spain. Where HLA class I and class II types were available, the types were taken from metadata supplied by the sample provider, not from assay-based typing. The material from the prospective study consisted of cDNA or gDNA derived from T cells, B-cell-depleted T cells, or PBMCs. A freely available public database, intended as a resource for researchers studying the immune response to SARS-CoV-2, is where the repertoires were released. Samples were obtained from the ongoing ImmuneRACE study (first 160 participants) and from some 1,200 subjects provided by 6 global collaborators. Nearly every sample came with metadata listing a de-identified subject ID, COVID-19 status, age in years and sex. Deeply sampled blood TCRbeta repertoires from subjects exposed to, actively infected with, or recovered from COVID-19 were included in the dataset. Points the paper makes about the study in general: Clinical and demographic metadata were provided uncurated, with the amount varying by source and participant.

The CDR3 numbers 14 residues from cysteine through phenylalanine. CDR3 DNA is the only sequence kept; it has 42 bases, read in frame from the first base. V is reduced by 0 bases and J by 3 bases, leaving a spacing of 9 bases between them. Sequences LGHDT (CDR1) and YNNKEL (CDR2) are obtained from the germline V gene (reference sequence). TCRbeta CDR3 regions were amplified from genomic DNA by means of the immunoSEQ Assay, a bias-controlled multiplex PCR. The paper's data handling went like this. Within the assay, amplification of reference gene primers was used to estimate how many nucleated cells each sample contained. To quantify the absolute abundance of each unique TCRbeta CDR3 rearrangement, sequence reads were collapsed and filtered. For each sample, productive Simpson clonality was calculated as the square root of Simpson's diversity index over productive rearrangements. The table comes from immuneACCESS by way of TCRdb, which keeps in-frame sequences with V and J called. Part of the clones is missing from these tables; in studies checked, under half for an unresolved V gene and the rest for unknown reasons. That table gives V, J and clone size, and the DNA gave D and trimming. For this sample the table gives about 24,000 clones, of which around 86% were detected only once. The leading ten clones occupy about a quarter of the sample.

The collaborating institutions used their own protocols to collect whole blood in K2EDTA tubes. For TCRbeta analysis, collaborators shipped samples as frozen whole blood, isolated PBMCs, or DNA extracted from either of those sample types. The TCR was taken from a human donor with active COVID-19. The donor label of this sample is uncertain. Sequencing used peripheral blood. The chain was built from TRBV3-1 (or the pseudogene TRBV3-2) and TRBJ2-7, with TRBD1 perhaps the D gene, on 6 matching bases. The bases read TGTGCCAGCAGCCAAGATGTAGGGGGCTACGAGCAGTACTTC. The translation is CASSQDVGGYEQYF.